This TCR beta chain was sequenced during a study of PD-L1 blockade in urothelial cancer. Looking at the study overall: Patients initiated atezolizumab in about 2014 at 1,200 mg intravenously every 3 weeks. Patients' histories included 0 to 3 prior chemotherapy regimens.

The table came from immunoSEQ multiplex PCR; TCRdb's copy has only in-frame clones and leaves some out. The sample includes 100,000 to 150,000 clones, around 86% seen only once; the top ten take roughly 2.4%. Time point reported: peripheral blood 6 weeks after treatment start. Metastatic or locally advanced urothelial carcinoma was present in the patients. In germline, CDR1 is SGHRS, CDR2 YFSETQ. Trimming removed 2 bases at V and 6 bases at J, with 12 bases between. The CDR3 runs to 13 residues. This TCR was recovered from a man in his fifties or sixties with urothelial cancer. Sequenced material: PBMCs, taken around atezolizumab (anti-PD-L1) treatment. The chain uses TRBV5-1 and TRBJ2-7; a weak D match, TRBD1 (6 bases). DNA of the CDR3: TGCGCCAGCAGCTTTCATACAGGGCGCGAGCAGTACTTC. Translating gives CASSFHTGREQYF.